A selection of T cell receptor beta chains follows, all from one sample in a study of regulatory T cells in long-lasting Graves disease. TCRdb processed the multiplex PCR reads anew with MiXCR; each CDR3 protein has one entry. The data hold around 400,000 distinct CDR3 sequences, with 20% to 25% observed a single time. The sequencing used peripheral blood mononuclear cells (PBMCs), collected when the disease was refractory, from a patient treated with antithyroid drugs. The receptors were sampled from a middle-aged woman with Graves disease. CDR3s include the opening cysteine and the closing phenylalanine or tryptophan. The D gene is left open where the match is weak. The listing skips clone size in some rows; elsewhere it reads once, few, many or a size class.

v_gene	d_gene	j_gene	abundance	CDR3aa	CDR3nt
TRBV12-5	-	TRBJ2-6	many	CASGYEGANVLTF	TGTGCTAGTGGATACGAGGGGGCCAACGTCCTGACTTTC
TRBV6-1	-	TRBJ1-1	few	CASGRGRSTEAFF	TGTGCCAGCGGCAGGGGACGTAGTACTGAAGCTTTCTTT
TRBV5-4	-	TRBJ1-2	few	CASSTRPERYGYTF	TGTGCCAGCAGCACCCGACCAGAACGCTATGGCTACACCTTC
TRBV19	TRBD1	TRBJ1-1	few	CASSVGQPNTEAFF	TGTGCCAGTAGTGTGGGACAGCCGAACACTGAAGCTTTCTTT
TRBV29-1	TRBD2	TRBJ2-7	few	CSVEGLAGSSYEQYF	TGCAGCGTAGAGGGACTAGCGGGGAGCTCCTACGAGCAGTACTTC
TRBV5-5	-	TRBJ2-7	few	CASSLVGHTYEQYF	TGTGCCAGCAGCTTGGTGGGACACACCTACGAGCAGTACTTC
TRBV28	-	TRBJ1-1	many	CASSLSMIKAFF	TGTGCCAGCAGTTTATCCATGATTAAAGCTTTCTTT
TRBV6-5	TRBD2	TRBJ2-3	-	CASSYLAGDTQYF	TGTGCCAGCAGTTACTTAGCGGGAGATACGCAGTATTTT
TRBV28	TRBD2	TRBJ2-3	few	CASSLPGAGGQDTQYF	TGTGCCAGCAGTTTGCCAGGTGCGGGAGGGCAGGATACGCAGTATTTT
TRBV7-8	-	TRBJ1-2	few	CASRNSYGGKFNYGYTF	TGTGCCAGCAGGAACTCCTATGGGGGGAAGTTCAACTATGGCTACACCTTC
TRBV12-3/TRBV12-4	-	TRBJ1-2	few	CASSLNPGGYTF	TGTGCCAGCAGTTTAAACCCCGGGGGCTACACCTTC
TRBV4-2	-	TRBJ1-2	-	CASSQDGRSQSGYTF	TGTGCCAGCAGCCAAGATGGACGGAGCCAGAGTGGCTACACCTTC
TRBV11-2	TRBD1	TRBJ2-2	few	CASSPRPGTGHRSDGELFF	TGTGCCAGCAGCCCACGCCCCGGGACAGGCCATCGTTCTGACGGGGAGCTGTTTTTT
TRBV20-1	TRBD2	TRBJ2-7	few	CSAPYLAGRYEQYF	TGCAGTGCGCCTTACCTAGCGGGTAGATACGAGCAGTACTTC
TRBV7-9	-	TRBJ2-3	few	CASSFTVGTDTQYF	TGTGCCAGCAGCTTTACAGTGGGCACAGATACGCAGTATTTT
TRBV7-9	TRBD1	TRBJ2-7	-	CASRIGAGGLDEQYF	TGTGCCAGCCGAATAGGGGCAGGGGGTCTCGACGAGCAGTACTTC
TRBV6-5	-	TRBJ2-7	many	CASSWGAHEQYF	TGTGCCAGCAGTTGGGGGGCCCACGAGCAGTACTTC
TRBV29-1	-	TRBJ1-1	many	CSVPQGMNTEAFF	TGCAGCGTGCCCCAGGGAATGAACACTGAAGCTTTCTTT
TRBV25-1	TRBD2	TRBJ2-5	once	CASSESLPGTSGRGETQYF	TGTGCCAGCAGTGAATCCCTTCCCGGGACTAGCGGGAGAGGAGAGACCCAGTACTTC
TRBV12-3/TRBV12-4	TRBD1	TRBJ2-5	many	CASSVRGQGKETQYF	TGTGCCAGCAGTGTACGGGGACAGGGAAAAGAGACCCAGTACTTC
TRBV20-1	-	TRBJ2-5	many	CSAIEWETQYF	TGCAGTGCCATAGAGTGGGAGACCCAGTACTTC
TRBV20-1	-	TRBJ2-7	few	CSASEGDRPYEQYF	TGCAGTGCTAGTGAGGGGGACCGCCCCTACGAGCAGTACTTC
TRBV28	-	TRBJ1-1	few	CASMRGHTEAFF	TGTGCCAGCATGAGGGGCCACACTGAAGCTTTCTTT
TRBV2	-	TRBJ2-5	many	CASLGGVGTQYF	TGTGCCAGCCTTGGAGGGGTCGGGACCCAGTACTTC